A single T cell receptor beta chain is shown here with its context. The sample is drawn from a study of CD8 T cells in Susac syndrome. Reverse transcription of 0.5 to 1 ug RNA was performed with random hexamers. MiXCR, run by TCRdb on the immunoSEQ multiplex PCR reads, gives a single entry per CDR3 protein. The sample includes 150,000 to 180,000 distinct CDR3 sequences, approximately 96% of them seen just once. CD8+ and CD4+ T cells were negatively isolated; TEMRA cells were FACS-enriched. The CDR3 spans 12 residues. Germline CDR1 reads SEHNR; CDR2 reads FQNEAQ (reference sequence). The V and J ends lost 6 bases and 8 bases respectively, with 10 bases between them.

The chain employs TRBV7-9 and TRBJ1-4, with D maybe TRBD1 (5 bases). This clonotype was obtained from a human donor with multiple sclerosis. Sequenced material: CD8+ T cells from PBMCs. The CDR3 loop reads CASSSGLEKLFF. Written as DNA, the CDR3 is TGTGCCAGCAGTTCGGGACTCGAAAAACTGTTTTTT.